These 32 T cell receptor beta chains originate from one sample sequenced in a study of blood T cells in healthy people across ages. The authors ran a second PCR of about 7 to 11 cycles using a sample-barcoded 5' primer and a J-beta primer mix. TCRdb independently ran MiXCR on the 5' RACE reads; one entry per CDR3 protein. The profile shows 600,000 to 650,000 distinct CDR3 sequences, around three fifths of them singletons. Sequencing was carried out using blood. These TCRs come from a man between 60 and 75 years old in good health.

The rearrangement uses TRBV11-2 and TRBJ2-7; 7 bases line up with TRBD1. J was trimmed by 6 bases and V by 5 bases; bases with no gene match: 13. The CDR3 is 15 amino acids. Germline V lookup: CDR1 SGHAT, CDR2 FQNNGV. The CDR3 here is CASSPLVTRGIEQYF. Here the CDR3 DNA reads TGTGCCAGCAGCCCTTTAGTGACCAGGGGGATCGAGCAGTACTTC. Based on the CDR3 plus reference TRBV11-2 and TRBJ2-7, the full variable domain is EAGVAQSPRYKIIEKRQSVAFWCNPISGHATLYWYQQILGQGPKLLIQFQNNGVVDDSQLPKDRFSAERLKGVDSTLKIQPAKLEDSAVYLCASSPLVTRGIEQYFGPGTRLTVT.

This chain connects TRBV5-1 to TRBJ2-5; no clear D. This CDR3 spans 14 amino acids. Deletions cut 4 bases from V and 2 bases from J, with 12 bases between. Germline V gene sequence: CDR1 SGHRS, CDR2 YFSETQ. CDR3 nucleotides: TGCGCCAGCAGCGCCGGACCGGTGCAAGAGACCCAGTACTTC. As protein: CASSAGPVQETQYF.

The chain is built from TRBV7-2 and TRBJ1-2, with D maybe TRBD1 (6 bases). Germline values: CDR1 SGHTA, CDR2 FQGNSA. V dropped 0 bases and J dropped 4 bases, with 12 bases sitting between them. The CDR3 covers 15 residues. For the CDR3, the DNA is TGTGCCAGCAGCTTAGCCCGGACAGACCTCTATGGCTACACCTTC. Its protein product is CASSLARTDLYGYTF.

The V call is TRBV20-1, the J call TRBJ1-6, with 7 positions matching TRBD1. Looked up from germline, CDR1 is DFQATT and CDR2 is SNEGSKA (reference sequence). Trimming removed 6 bases from V and 7 bases from J; junction bases left unmatched: 12. The CDR3 contains 15 residues. CDR3 DNA: TGCAGTGCGATAAGACAGGGCTCTGGGAATTCACCCCTCCACTTT. Its translation is CSAIRQGSGNSPLHF.

This chain links TRBV27 with TRBJ2-7, with 11 bases lining up with TRBD1. Trimming removed 4 bases from V and 4 bases from J; junction bases left unmatched: 9. The CDR3 extends over 16 amino acids. Per the germline V gene, CDR1 is MNHEY and CDR2 is SMNVEV (reference sequence). CDR3: CASSSSPGTGGYEQYF. The CDR3 bases are TGTGCCAGCAGTTCAAGTCCCGGGACAGGGGGATACGAGCAGTACTTC.

The chain recombines TRBV11-2 with TRBJ2-5, with 7 bases identical to TRBD1. The CDR3 is made up of 12 amino acids. From germline, CDR1 is SGHAT and CDR2 FQNNGV. With V trimmed by 6 bases and J by 2 bases, 0 bases remained unmatched. The CDR3: CASRTGQETQYF. CDR3 DNA sequence: TGTGCCAGCAGGACAGGGCAAGAGACCCAGTACTTC.

The CDR3 DNA sequence: TGTGCCAGCAGCCACGCCGGGACCGTCGAGCAGTACTTC. Its protein product is CASSHAGTVEQYF. The rearrangement links TRBV3-1 to TRBJ2-7, with D perhaps given as TRBD1 or TRBD2 (5 bases each). This CDR3 contains 13 residues. Germline V gene sequence: CDR1 LGHDT, CDR2 YNNKEL (reference sequence). V was shortened by 3 bases and J by 6 bases, with 12 bases between the two germline ends.

This clonotype was detected only once. This chain uses TRBV4-1 with TRBJ2-1; D possibly corresponds to TRBD2 (7 bases). Trimming pared 4 bases from V and 7 bases from J, leaving 20 bases between. Per germline, CDR1 MGHRA and CDR2 YSYEKL. The CDR3 contains 16 residues. The CDR3 loop reads CASSRVLEGGPNEQFF. In nucleotides, the CDR3 is TGCGCCAGCAGCCGGGTCCTGGAGGGGGGGCCAAATGAGCAGTTCTTC.

Regarding this clonotype: A read error may explain this, as a much larger clone is one base away. The chain employs TRBV12-5 and TRBJ1-5, with 8 bases that match TRBD1. Germline V gene sequence: CDR1 LGHNT, CDR2 FRNRAP. CDR3 length equals 15 residues. The CDR3 reads CASVPGQGAYQPRHF. The CDR3 region has the DNA TGTGCTAGTGTCCCGGGTCAGGGGGCCTATCAGCCCCGGCATTTT.

This clonotype turned up a few times. A read error is possible here, since a much larger clone lies one base away. The chain carries TRBV20-1 and TRBJ2-7; no reliable D call. The CDR3 extends over 14 amino acids. From germline, CDR1 is DFQATT and CDR2 SNEGSKA (reference sequence). V was trimmed by 3 bases and J by 7 bases, leaving 19 bases between them. CDR3 sequence reads: CSASPIPTYNEQYF. DNA of the CDR3: TGCAGTGCTAGCCCCATTCCTACTTACAATGAGCAGTACTTC.

This chain uses TRBV7-9 with TRBJ2-3; D unresolved. Germline loops: CDR1 SEHNR, CDR2 FQNEAQ (reference sequence). Trimming pared 5 bases from V and 5 bases from J, leaving 14 bases between. The CDR3 totals 14 residues. CDR3 bases: TGTGCCAGCAGCCTGGGATCGTCTAGAGATACGCAGTATTTT. This codes for CASSLGSSRDTQYF.

The chain has TRBV11-3 and TRBJ2-7; D might be TRBD1 or TRBD2, each matching 5 bases. TRBJ2-5 matches the DNA end more closely, so the J call is doubtful. The germline CDR1 and CDR2 sequences are SGHNT and YENEEA. The CDR3 extends over 17 amino acids. The CDR3 DNA is TGTGCCAGCAGCAAGAGGGGTGGTCAGGTTCAAGGGGAGACCCAGTACTTC. Translated: CASSKRGGQVQGETQYF.

V is TRBV5-6 and J is TRBJ1-2, with D tentatively TRBD1 (5 bases). Germline V gives CDR1 SGHDT, CDR2 YYEEEE. Trimming cost V 1 base and J 9 bases, with 16 bases left between them. The CDR3 loop spans 14 amino acids. The CDR3 protein is CASSLMGQASSYTF. CDR3 DNA sequence: TGTGCCAGCAGCTTGATGGGGCAGGCGTCGAGCTACACCTTC.

CDR3 sequence: CASSPQLAEGSYEQYF. The CDR3 nucleotides are TGTGCCAGCAGCCCACAACTAGCGGAAGGGTCCTACGAGCAGTACTTC. V and J are TRBV9 and TRBJ2-7; TRBD2 matches 8 bases. Germline trimming cut 4 bases from V and 1 base from J; bases unmatched to any gene: 10. The CDR3 is made up of 16 amino acids. CDR1 and CDR2 (germline): SGDLS, YYNGEE.

The gene calls are TRBV10-3 and TRBJ2-5; 8 bases align to TRBD1. The CDR3 length is 13 residues. Germline assignment: CDR1 ENHRY and CDR2 SYGVKD. Losses at the gene ends were 6 bases for V and 2 bases for J; bases not matched to a gene: 2. Written as DNA, the CDR3 is TGTGCCATCAGGGACAGGGCACAAGAGACCCAGTACTTC. Its translation is CAIRDRAQETQYF.

This clonotype appeared once. V gene TRBV6-5 combines with J gene TRBJ1-2; D might be TRBD1 (6 bases). The CDR3 spans 16 residues. Germline V gene sequence: CDR1 MNHEY, CDR2 SVGAGI. The V gene lost 0 bases and the J gene lost 1 base, with 12 bases spanning the gap. CDR3 nucleotides: TGTGCCAGCAGTTACTCGAGCGGGGGCGATAACTATGGCTACACCTTC. Translation: CASSYSSGGDNYGYTF.

This clonotype showed up just once. The chain uses TRBV12-3 or TRBV12-4 and TRBJ1-4, with D perhaps matching TRBD1 (6 bases). Trimming stripped 0 bases from V and 7 bases from J, with 9 bases between. The CDR3 covers 14 residues. CDR3: CASSLAGASEKLFF. The DNA for the CDR3 is TGTGCCAGCAGTTTAGCGGGGGCGAGTGAAAAACTGTTTTTT.

This chain connects TRBV20-1 to TRBJ2-1; D is possibly TRBD1 (5 bases). The CDR3 covers 13 residues. Germline assignment: CDR1 DFQATT and CDR2 SNEGSKA (reference sequence). Trimming pared 6 bases from V and 12 bases from J, leaving 21 bases between. The CDR3 region is CSARGATGLGQFF. The CDR3 DNA reads as TGCAGTGCCCGTGGGGCCACCGGCCTAGGGCAGTTCTTC.

The V call is TRBV7-8, the J call TRBJ2-3; no clear D gene. Germline V lookup: CDR1 SGHVS, CDR2 FQNEAQ. Trimming removed 5 bases from V and 4 bases from J, with 13 bases in between. The CDR3 length is 14 residues. CDR3 protein: CASSLTVASDTQYF. The CDR3 DNA reads as TGTGCCAGCAGCCTGACCGTGGCCTCAGATACGCAGTATTTT.

This chain links TRBV12-3 or TRBV12-4 with TRBJ2-3, with D possibly matching TRBD2 (5 bases). V lost 7 bases to trimming and J lost 3 bases, with 17 bases between them. The CDR3 loop spans 15 amino acids. CDR3 nucleotide sequence: TGTGCCAGCATCAAGAGGAGGTTATCAACAGATACGCAGTATTTT. This translates into CASIKRRLSTDTQYF.

This chain connects TRBV14 to TRBJ2-1; 8 bases are shared with TRBD1. Looked up from germline, CDR1 is SGHDN and CDR2 is FVKESK. Trimming cost V 4 bases and J 2 bases; bases outside gene matches: 7. CDR3 length: 16 residues. The CDR3 DNA is TGTGCCAGCAGCCGCGTCAGGGGGCATACCTACAATGAGCAGTTCTTC. Encoded protein: CASSRVRGHTYNEQFF.

This clonotype was observed once. The rearrangement links TRBV7-6 to TRBJ2-1, with a tentative D call TRBD2 (7 bases). CDR3 size: 15 residues. Trimming took 4 bases from V and 7 from J, leaving 17 bases between them. CDR1 and CDR2 (germline): SGHVS, FNYEAQ. This CDR3 is CASSSSGGGHNEQFF. The DNA of the CDR3 is TGTGCCAGCAGCTCCAGTGGGGGGGGGCATAATGAGCAGTTCTTC.

This clonotype was recorded a few times. This chain uses TRBV11-2 with TRBJ2-5; 12 positions agree with TRBD2. The CDR3 runs 15 residues. The trim removed 5 bases at V and 7 bases at J, leaving 8 bases unmatched. From germline, CDR1 is SGHAT and CDR2 FQNNGV. For the CDR3, the DNA is TGTGCCAGCAGCACCGGACTAGCGGGGCATTTGACCCAGTACTTC. Translation gives CASSTGLAGHLTQYF.

This chain uses TRBV5-1 with TRBJ2-3; D call uncertain. In germline, CDR1 is SGHRS, CDR2 YFSETQ. CDR3 size: 16 residues. Deletions cut 0 bases from V and 4 bases from J, with 15 bases between. CDR3 coding DNA: TGCGCCAGCAGCTTGGCCTTGGCACGGCAGGCAGATACGCAGTATTTT. Residues: CASSLALARQADTQYF.

The chain is built from TRBV20-1 and TRBJ2-7; the D gene is possibly TRBD2 (6 bases). The germline V gene encodes CDR1 DFQATT and CDR2 SNEGSKA (reference sequence). V lost 2 bases and J 0 bases, leaving 17 bases between the germline ends. The CDR3 spans 16 residues. In DNA form, the CDR3 reads TGCAGTGCTAGACCGCGGCTAGCGCTCAGCTCCTACGAGCAGTACTTC. This translates into CSARPRLALSSYEQYF.

J is TRBJ1-1 and V is TRBV18; 12 bases match TRBD1. CDR3 length: 19 residues. Looked up from germline, CDR1 is KGHSH and CDR2 is LQKENI. Trimming cost V 5 bases and J 4 bases; bases outside gene matches: 17. The CDR3 is CASSAFVLGQGARGTEAFF. In DNA, the CDR3 is TGTGCCAGCTCAGCTTTCGTCCTGGGACAGGGGGCGCGGGGCACTGAAGCTTTCTTT.

For this clonotype: Germline and junction disagree at one end, which may indicate a read error. V usage is TRBV29-1 and J usage is TRBJ2-4, with D maybe TRBD1 (5 bases). The CDR3 sequence is 12 residues long. Germline assignment: CDR1 SQVTM and CDR2 ANQGSEA. This CDR3 reads CSVRQGGNIRYF. For the CDR3, the DNA is TGCAGCGTCAGGCAGGGTGGAAACATTCGGTACTTC.

The DNA for the CDR3 is TGTGCCACCAGTGATGTGACCCCTAGCACAGATACGCAGTATTTT. Amino acid sequence: CATSDVTPSTDTQYF. The V and J genes are TRBV24-1 and TRBJ2-3; no reliable D call. Trimming took off 3 bases at V and 0 bases at J, with 9 bases between the two ends. The CDR3 consists of 15 residues. The germline CDR1 and CDR2 sequences are KGHDR and SFDVKD.

This sequence joins TRBV11-3 and TRBJ2-3; TRBD1 matches 7 bases. V gave up 4 bases and J gave up 2 bases; unmatched junction bases: 21. Per the germline V gene, CDR1 is SGHNT and CDR2 is YENEEA. The CDR3 has 20 residues. CDR3 bases: TGTGCCAGCAGCTCCGAACAGGGGTGGTCTCATATTGTATCCACAGATACGCAGTATTTT. It yields the protein CASSSEQGWSHIVSTDTQYF.

This clonotype was detected once. This chain links TRBV15 with TRBJ2-6; tentatively, D is TRBD1 or TRBD2 (5 bases each). CDR3 size: 11 residues. Per the germline V gene, CDR1 is LNHNV and CDR2 is YYDKDF (reference sequence). With 5 bases removed from V and 11 bases from J, the gap between germline ends came to 7 bases. DNA of the CDR3: TGTGCCACCAGCTTGGGGGACGTCCTGACTTTC. This sequence encodes CATSLGDVLTF. Filled out from reference TRBV15 and TRBJ2-6, the complete variable domain reads DAMVIQNPRYQVTQFGKPVTLSCSQTLNHNVMYWYQQKSSQAPKLLFHYYDKDFNNEADTPDNFQSRRPNTSFCFLDIRSPGLGDTAMYLCATSLGDVLTFGAGSRLTVL.

CDR3 sequence (DNA): TGTGCCAGCAGCTCCTTTTCGACAGGAGGAGGGGAGACCCAGTACTTC. Its translation is CASSSFSTGGGETQYF. The V call is TRBV7-7, the J call TRBJ2-5; D might be TRBD1 or TRBD2, each matching 6 bases. V was shortened by 4 bases and J by 5 bases, with 20 bases between the two germline ends. CDR3 length: 16 residues. Looked up from germline, CDR1 is SSHAT and CDR2 is FNYEAQ (reference sequence).

The chain joins TRBV20-1 to TRBJ1-1; D not certain. Trimming left V 7 bases short and J 5 bases short, with 23 bases between. The length of the CDR3 is 15 residues. Per germline, CDR1 DFQATT and CDR2 SNEGSKA (reference sequence). CDR3 sequence reads: CSGGEGGRTLTEAFF. The CDR3, as DNA: TGCAGTGGCGGGGAGGGAGGCAGGACGTTGACTGAAGCTTTCTTT.